This T cell receptor (beta chain) comes out of a study of cytomegalovirus exposure and HLA in healthy donors. Primers for the PCR totalled 60 Vbeta and 13 Jbeta. Data came from immunoSEQ multiplex PCR; TCRdb stores just in-frame clones and leaves some out. This sample yields over 150,000 clones, of which roughly 80% are seen a single time; more than 3.5% belongs to the top ten. Donors were ostensibly healthy at sampling, although undocumented immune exposures were probable. Findings of the study overall: Most TCR beta V segments were productive about 87% or about 30% of the time in an earlier analysis. In a later analysis, at a false discovery rate of 0.05, about 17,000 TCR beta sequences matched HLA alleles. Equally common other TCR beta chains were less clonally expanded than HLA-associated ones, a later analysis found.

Of note for this clone: Its antigen remains unknown.

The CDR3 is 16 amino acids. V lost 3 bases and J lost 2; bases outside the gene matches: 7. CDR1 is ENHRY, CDR2 SYGVKD, per germline. This sequence joins TRBV10-3 and TRBJ2-7; TRBD1 aligns across 10 bases. The source material was PBMCs. The sequence derives from a man between 35 and 55 years old in good health and CMV-seronegative. CDR3 amino acids: CAISDFRDRGTYEQYF. The DNA for the CDR3 is TGTGCCATCAGTGACTTCCGGGACAGGGGCACCTACGAGCAGTACTTC.